Listed here are 16 T cell receptor beta chains from one sample, sequenced in a study of technical replicates of blood from a few donors. The data were produced by immunoSEQ multiplex PCR, yet TCRdb's version contains in-frame clones alone and is incomplete. The repertoire includes about 54,000 clones, roughly 94% of them detected once, and approximately 0.2% sits in the top ten. The specimen was T cells isolated from PBMCs. These receptors originate from a human donor in good health.

This chain joins TRBV5-1 and TRBJ1-2, with 9 bases that match TRBD1. This CDR3 contains 18 residues. CDR1 and CDR2 from the germline V gene are SGHRS and YFSETQ. V gave up 0 bases and J gave up 4 bases; unmatched junction bases: 13. The CDR3 nucleotides are TGCGCCAGCAGCTTGGCCTGGGACAGGGTGGGAACAAGCTATGGCTACACCTTC. It yields the protein CASSLAWDRVGTSYGYTF.

The chain links TRBV7-9 to TRBJ2-3; D is possibly TRBD2 (5 bases). The CDR3 is made up of 14 amino acids. CDR1 is SEHNR and CDR2 is FQNEAQ in the germline V gene (reference sequence). V was clipped by 2 bases and J by 2 bases, with 8 bases between them. The CDR3 is CASSLKGLTDTQYF. CDR3 bases: TGTGCCAGCAGCTTAAAAGGACTCACAGATACGCAGTATTTT.

The chain combines TRBV18 with TRBJ2-4; a possible D gene is TRBD1 (6 bases). From germline, CDR1 is KGHSH and CDR2 LQKENI. The CDR3 loop spans 14 amino acids. The V gene lost 0 bases and the J gene lost 16 bases, with 19 bases spanning the gap. CDR3 bases: TGTGCCAGCTCACCACCAGGCTGGGGACAAACGATTTACTTC. This gives the protein CASSPPGWGQTIYF.

V gene TRBV5-1 combines with J gene TRBJ2-1; no firm D call. In germline, CDR1 is SGHRS, CDR2 YFSETQ. The germline V and J ends were trimmed by 1 base and 0 bases, with 8 bases remaining between them. CDR3 length: 15 residues. CDR3 bases: TGCGCCAGCAGCTTGACGAGTCCCTCCTACAATGAGCAGTTCTTC. Translating gives CASSLTSPSYNEQFF.

The chain has TRBV28 and TRBJ2-1; perhaps TRBD1 as D (6 bases). CDR3 length equals 14 residues. V lost 5 bases and J lost 7, with 15 bases in between. The germline V gene has CDR1 MDHEN and CDR2 SYDVKM. The CDR3 region has the DNA TGTGCCAGCAGTACTAAGACAGGTCGTAATGAGCAGTTCTTC. It encodes CASSTKTGRNEQFF.

This rearrangement joins TRBV7-9 to TRBJ1-2; D remains unclear. The length of the CDR3 is 17 residues. Deletions cut 5 bases from V and 2 bases from J, with 21 bases between. Germline V gives CDR1 SEHNR, CDR2 FQNEAQ (reference sequence). CDR3 sequence reads: CASSPPMGRNGNYGYTF. The CDR3 DNA reads as TGTGCCAGCAGCCCCCCGATGGGGAGGAATGGGAACTATGGCTACACCTTC.

The chain is built from TRBV9 and TRBJ2-7; 7 nucleotides line up with TRBD1. Germline V lookup: CDR1 SGDLS, CDR2 YYNGEE. Trimming at V came to 0 bases and at J to 0 bases, leaving 3 bases not matched to a gene. This CDR3 is 15 amino acids long. CDR3 sequence: CASSVGGTDSYEQYF. CDR3 bases: TGTGCCAGCAGCGTAGGGGGGACAGACTCCTACGAGCAGTACTTC.

The chain combines TRBV7-9 with TRBJ1-2; 7 bases agree with TRBD1. V dropped 4 bases and J dropped 4; count of bases not matched to a gene: 12. Germline V gene lookup returns CDR1 SEHNR and CDR2 FQNEAQ (reference sequence). CDR3 length: 16 amino acids. The CDR3 sequence is CASSSGLGQTFYGYTF. The CDR3 DNA is TGTGCCAGCAGCTCCGGTCTGGGACAGACTTTCTATGGCTACACCTTC.

The gene calls are TRBV11-2 and TRBJ2-7; the match to TRBD1 covers 9 bases. This CDR3 contains 16 residues. With V trimmed by 6 bases and J by 0 bases, 9 bases remained unmatched. The germline V gene has CDR1 SGHAT and CDR2 FQNNGV. CDR3 protein: CASRTNRGPSSYEQYF. CDR3 DNA sequence: TGTGCCAGCAGGACGAACAGGGGGCCCTCCTCCTACGAGCAGTACTTC.

This clone occurred once. The chain links TRBV7-9 to TRBJ1-5, with D unclear. The germline CDR1 and CDR2 sequences are SEHNR and FQNEAQ (reference sequence). V was shortened by 1 base and J by 4 bases, with 17 bases between the two germline ends. The CDR3 has 17 amino acids. The CDR3 is CASSLGQEDSPNQPQHF. The CDR3 nucleotides read TGTGCCAGCAGCTTAGGGCAGGAAGATTCCCCAAATCAGCCCCAGCATTTT.

The chain employs TRBV9 and TRBJ2-3; possibly TRBD1 for D (5 bases). The CDR3 has 15 amino acids. V lost 2 bases and J lost 2, with 12 bases in between. Germline V gene lookup returns CDR1 SGDLS and CDR2 YYNGEE. The CDR3 sequence is CASSVRQQNTDTQYF. The CDR3 DNA sequence: TGTGCCAGCAGCGTTCGACAGCAAAACACAGATACGCAGTATTTT.

The CDR3 region is CASSSSGQGYGYTF. CDR3 DNA sequence: TGTGCCAGCAGCTCCTCGGGACAGGGCTATGGCTACACCTTC. The V call is TRBV5-4, the J call TRBJ1-2; 9 bases agree with TRBD1. V gave up 3 bases and J gave up 4 bases; unmatched junction bases: 4. Per germline, CDR1 SGHNT and CDR2 YYREEE (reference sequence). The CDR3 loop spans 14 amino acids.

V and J are TRBV5-1 and TRBJ2-3; D may be TRBD2 (6 bases). The CDR3 runs 15 residues. Germline lookup yields CDR1 SGHRS and CDR2 YFSETQ. Trimming stripped 4 bases from V and 2 bases from J, with 14 bases between. CDR3 in amino acids: CASSAGGVTTDTQYF. Written as DNA, the CDR3 is TGCGCCAGCAGCGCTGGAGGGGTCACCACAGATACGCAGTATTTT.

The V gene is TRBV10-3, the J gene TRBJ1-5; D possibly corresponds to TRBD1 (6 bases). The length of the CDR3 is 14 residues. From germline, CDR1 is ENHRY and CDR2 SYGVKD. Trimming removed 6 bases from V and 3 bases from J, with 12 bases in between. The CDR3 region is CAISRTENNQPQHF. Here the CDR3 DNA reads TGTGCCATCAGCCGGACAGAGAACAATCAGCCCCAGCATTTT.

This clone was recorded only once. The chain couples TRBV12-5 to TRBJ2-5; 7 positions match TRBD2. V was pared by 4 bases and J by 0 bases, with 14 bases of the junction left unmatched. The germline V gene encodes CDR1 LGHNT and CDR2 FRNRAP. This CDR3 comprises 18 residues. CDR3 sequence: CASGWERAGPMYQETQYF. CDR3 in DNA: TGTGCTAGTGGTTGGGAAAGAGCGGGGCCTATGTACCAAGAGACCCAGTACTTC.

The chain links TRBV5-6 to TRBJ2-7; TRBD1 agrees at 8 bases. This CDR3 contains 16 residues. Germline lookup yields CDR1 SGHDT and CDR2 YYEEEE. The J segment lost 6 bases and the V segment lost 3 bases, leaving 14 bases of the junction unmatched. As DNA, the CDR3 is TGTGCCAGCAGCTCGGACTGGACAGGGAAGGTGCGCGAGCAGTACTTC. Its translation is CASSSDWTGKVREQYF.